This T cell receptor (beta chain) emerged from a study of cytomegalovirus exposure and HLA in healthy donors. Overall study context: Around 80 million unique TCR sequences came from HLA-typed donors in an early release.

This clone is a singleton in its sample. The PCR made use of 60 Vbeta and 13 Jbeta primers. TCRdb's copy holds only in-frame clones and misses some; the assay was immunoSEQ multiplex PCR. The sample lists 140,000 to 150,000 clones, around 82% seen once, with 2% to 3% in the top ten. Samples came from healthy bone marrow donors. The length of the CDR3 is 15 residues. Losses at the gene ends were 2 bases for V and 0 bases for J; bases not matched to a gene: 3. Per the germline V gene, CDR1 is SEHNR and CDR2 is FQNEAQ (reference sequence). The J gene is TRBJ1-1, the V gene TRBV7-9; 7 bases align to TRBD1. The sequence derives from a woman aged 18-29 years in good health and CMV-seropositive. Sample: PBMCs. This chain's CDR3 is CASSLRGQMNTEAFF. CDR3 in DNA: TGTGCCAGCAGCTTAAGGGGACAGATGAACACTGAAGCTTTCTTT.